The entry that follows covers one T cell receptor beta chain sequence. Its antigen has not been determined. Base qualities are not at hand, and no much larger clone is one base apart. This entry is derived from a study of blood T cell repertoires in COVID-19 (dated by TCRdb to 2019 to 2021). Broadly, across the study: Samples covering the acute and convalescent phases of COVID-19 were provided by collaborators in the United States, Italy and Spain. Samples came from the ongoing ImmuneRACE study (first 160 participants) plus 1,254 subjects from 6 global collaborators. Where available, HLA class I and class II types were taken from metadata supplied by the sample provider and were not determined by assay-based typing. The prospective study material was composed of cDNA or gDNA derived from T cells, B-cell-depleted T cells, or PBMCs. Deeply sampled blood TCRbeta repertoires from subjects exposed to, actively infected with, or recovered from COVID-19 were included in the dataset. The sample metadata nearly always contained a de-identified subject ID, COVID-19 status, age in years and sex. The repertoires were made available in a free public database intended to serve as a resource for research on the immune response to SARS-CoV-2.

TCRbeta CDR3 regions were amplified from genomic DNA by means of the immunoSEQ Assay, a bias-controlled multiplex PCR. Under the source paper's analysis protocol: Nucleated cell counts per sample were estimated from amplification of reference gene primers within the assay. To quantify the absolute abundance of each unique TCRbeta CDR3 rearrangement, sequence reads were collapsed and filtered. Productive Simpson clonality was computed per sample as the square root of Simpson's diversity index over productive rearrangements. TCRdb holds this immuneACCESS table with in-frame rearrangements only. Some clones are missing; in checked studies, unresolved V genes explain under half, and the rest has no known cause. That table furnishes V, J and clone size, whereas the DNA furnished D and trimming. For this sample there are roughly 700,000 clones; 85% to 90% appear just once. About 0.24% of the sample comes from the top ten.

V is shortened by 5 bases, J by 8 bases, and the region joining them spans 9 bases. The CDR3 measures 11 amino acids from cysteine to phenylalanine. Just the 33-base CDR3 DNA is kept, in frame starting at base 1. Study-level results and caveats: How much clinical and demographic metadata was included differed by source and by participant, and the metadata was provided uncurated.

Collaborating institutions collected whole blood in K2EDTA tubes following their own protocols. Collaborator samples were shipped for TCRbeta analysis as frozen whole blood, isolated PBMCs, or DNA extracted from either sample type. The receptor was isolated from a woman aged 18 to 35 with acute or convalescent COVID-19. Material: peripheral blood. The sequence links TRBV12-3 or TRBV12-4 to TRBJ1-1; no D gene is confidently identified. The nucleotide sequence is TGTGCCAGCAGTCCACCCGGGGAAGCTTTCTTT. This yields the protein CASSPPGEAFF.